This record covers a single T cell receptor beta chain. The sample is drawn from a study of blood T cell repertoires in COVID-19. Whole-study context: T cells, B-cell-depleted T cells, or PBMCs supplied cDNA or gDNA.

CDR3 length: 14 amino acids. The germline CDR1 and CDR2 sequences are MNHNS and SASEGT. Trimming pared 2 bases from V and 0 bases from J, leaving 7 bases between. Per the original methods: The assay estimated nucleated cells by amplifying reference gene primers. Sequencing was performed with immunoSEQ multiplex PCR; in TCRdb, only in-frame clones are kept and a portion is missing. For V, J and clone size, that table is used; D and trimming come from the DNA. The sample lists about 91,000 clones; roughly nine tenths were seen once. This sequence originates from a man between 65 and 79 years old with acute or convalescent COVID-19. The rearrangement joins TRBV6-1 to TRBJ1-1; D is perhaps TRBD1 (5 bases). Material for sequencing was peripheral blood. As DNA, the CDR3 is TGTGCCAGCAGTGAATGGGGCCTGAACACTGAAGCTTTCTTT. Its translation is CASSEWGLNTEAFF.